The 9 T cell receptor beta chains in this list originate from one sample, sequenced in a study of T-cell reconstitution after alpha-beta-depleted transplantation in children. Molecular barcoding with unique molecular identifiers was used for the TCRbeta library. TCRdb passed the PCR reads through MiXCR, listing each CDR3 protein once. The repertoire consists of 700,000 to 850,000 distinct CDR3 sequences, with about 16% occurring once and the leading ten covering roughly 4.8%. The starting material was PBMCs, mostly from graft donor cells, obtained 360 days after TCRalphabeta/CD19-depleted stem cell transplant. These receptors originate from a male patient under 18 who had a stem cell transplant for acute lymphoblastic leukemia, so the T cells may come from the graft donor.

The V gene is TRBV20-1, the J gene TRBJ1-2; D is unresolved. CDR1 DFQATT and CDR2 SNEGSKA come from the germline V gene (reference sequence). This CDR3 comprises 13 residues. Trimming removed 3 bases at V and 4 bases at J, with 12 bases between. DNA of the CDR3: TGCAGTGCTAGTTGGGCAGCCTCCTATGGCTACACCTTC. This encodes CSASWAASYGYTF.

This clonotype was seen ten or more times. The rearrangement joins TRBV10-2 to TRBJ2-2; unclear D gene. Germline V gene lookup returns CDR1 WSHSY and CDR2 SAAADI. V was pared by 8 bases and J by 0 bases, with 10 bases between. The CDR3 has 14 residues. CDR3 DNA sequence: TGCGCCAGCCGAAAATTCGCGAACACCGGGGAGCTGTTTTTT. This sequence encodes CASRKFANTGELFF.

V and J are TRBV14 and TRBJ2-6; either TRBD1 or TRBD2 may fit D (5 bases each). Trimming pared 4 bases from V and 0 bases from J, leaving 13 bases between. The CDR3 length is 17 residues. In germline, CDR1 is SGHDN, CDR2 FVKESK. CDR3 sequence: CASSRVRGGSGANVLTF. DNA of the CDR3: TGTGCCAGCAGCCGTGTGAGGGGCGGCTCTGGGGCCAACGTCCTGACTTTC.

This clonotype showed up just a few times. The chain carries TRBV29-1 and TRBJ2-3; D possibly corresponds to TRBD1 (6 bases). The CDR3 is 13 amino acids. V was pared by 8 bases and J by 2 bases, with 14 bases between. Germline lookup yields CDR1 SQVTM and CDR2 ANQGSEA. CDR3: CSNQGRFTDTQYF. The CDR3 nucleotides are TGCAGCAACCAGGGGCGCTTCACAGATACGCAGTATTTT.

There are a few counts of this clonotype. The chain joins TRBV6-1 to TRBJ2-2; 7 bases fit TRBD1. CDR1 and CDR2 (germline): MNHNS, SASEGT. The CDR3 totals 15 residues. Unmatched junction bases numbered 7, after V lost 4 bases and J lost 5 bases. Here the CDR3 reads CASSGTGVGTGELFF. CDR3 DNA: TGTGCCAGCAGTGGAACAGGGGTCGGGACCGGGGAGCTGTTTTTT.

In its sample, this clonotype was seen a few times. The chain joins TRBV15 to TRBJ1-5; D is ambiguous. This CDR3 comprises 13 residues. Germline V gene lookup returns CDR1 LNHNV and CDR2 YYDKDF (reference sequence). Trimming shortened V by 1 base and J by 4 bases, and 5 bases separated the two germline ends. As DNA, the CDR3 is TGTGCCACCAGCAGAGGGTGGAATCAGCCCCAGCATTTT. This sequence encodes CATSRGWNQPQHF.

This clonotype appeared a few times. The chain employs TRBV5-1 and TRBJ1-2; 7 bases are a match to TRBD1. Germline assignment: CDR1 SGHRS and CDR2 YFSETQ. After removal of 3 bases from V and 4 bases from J, the junction contained 6 bases not matched to a gene. This CDR3 spans 14 amino acids. CDR3 sequence: CASSSRQGSYGYTF. The CDR3 region has the DNA TGCGCCAGCAGCTCCCGACAGGGTTCCTATGGCTACACCTTC.

In its sample, this clonotype was seen a few times. CDR3 DNA sequence: TGTGCCAGCAGCTTGGAGGCAGCGGGAGCTCCCTACGAGCAGTACTTC. Residues: CASSLEAAGAPYEQYF. The chain uses TRBV5-5 and TRBJ2-7; 8 bases match TRBD2. CDR1 SGHKS and CDR2 YYEKEE come from the germline V gene (reference sequence). The CDR3 contains 16 residues. With 0 bases clipped from V and 2 bases from J, the junction kept 7 bases outside the gene matches. The whole variable domain, filled in from reference TRBV5-5 and TRBJ2-7, reads DAGVTQSPTHLIKTRGQQVTLRCSPISGHKSVSWYQQVLGQGPQFIFQYYEKEERGRGNFPDRFSARQFPNYSSELNVNALLLGDSALYLCASSLEAAGAPYEQYFGPGTRLTVT.

The genes are TRBV23-1 and TRBJ2-5; 9 positions match TRBD2. TRBV23-1 is given ORF status, its function remaining uncertain. The J segment lost 3 bases and the V segment lost 2 bases, leaving 22 bases of the junction unmatched. The length of the CDR3 is 21 residues. The CDR3: CASSQQLQGRAWREGEETQYF. The CDR3 nucleotides are TGCGCCAGCAGTCAACAATTACAGGGTAGAGCTTGGCGGGAGGGCGAAGAGACCCAGTACTTC.